Below, 21 T cell receptor beta chains from the same sample are listed, as sequenced in a study of T cells after posttransplantation cyclophosphamide. The table came from immunoSEQ multiplex PCR; TCRdb's copy has only in-frame clones and leaves some out. The table lists under 50,000 clones, with no singletons. Sequenced material: PBMCs. The receptor source for this set is a man in his forties in good health, CMV-negative, and a related stem cell transplant donor.

This clone has at least ten counts. This chain links TRBV2 with TRBJ2-1, with D hard to call. The length of the CDR3 is 11 residues. Germline assignment: CDR1 SNHLY and CDR2 FYNNEI. V dropped 5 bases and J dropped 15 bases, with 14 bases sitting between them. The CDR3 spells CASSLLAYSFF. In DNA, the CDR3 is TGTGCCAGCAGTCTATTAGCTTATTCGTTCTTC.

This clone was counted ten times or more. V is TRBV15 and J is TRBJ2-1; 7 nucleotides align to TRBD2. Looked up from germline, CDR1 is LNHNV and CDR2 is YYDKDF (reference sequence). J lost 9 bases, V lost 0 bases, and 11 bases had no gene match. The CDR3 has 16 amino acids. This chain's CDR3 is CATSRDSGLVYFEQFF. The CDR3 nucleotides read TGTGCCACCAGCAGAGATTCTGGACTAGTGTATTTTGAGCAGTTCTTC.

This clone was counted at least ten times. Written as DNA, the CDR3 is TGTGCCAGCAGTGAAGGGCTAGCCAACGAGCAGTACTTC. It encodes CASSEGLANEQYF. The gene calls are TRBV2 and TRBJ2-7, with D tentatively TRBD2 (5 bases). The germline CDR1 and CDR2 sequences are SNHLY and FYNNEI. Trimming removed 1 base from V and 5 bases from J, with 9 bases in between. The CDR3 is 13 residues long.

This clone was recorded at least ten times. The chain recombines TRBV9 with TRBJ1-3; D remains unclear. This CDR3 comprises 14 residues. Germline loops: CDR1 SGDLS, CDR2 YYNGEE. Trimming shortened V by 1 base and J by 0 bases, and 5 bases separated the two germline ends. CDR3 sequence reads: CASSVLSSGNTIYF. In nucleotides, the CDR3 is TGTGCCAGCAGCGTACTGAGCTCTGGAAACACCATATATTTT. Looking up the rest from reference TRBV9 and TRBJ1-3 gives the full variable domain: DSGVTQTPKHLITATGQRVTLRCSPRSGDLSVYWYQQSLDQGLQFLIQYYNGEERAKGNILERFSAQQFPDLHSELNLSSLELGDSALYFCASSVLSSGNTIYFGEGSWLTVV.

This clone was recorded at least ten times. The V gene is TRBV19, the J gene TRBJ2-6; maybe TRBD2 (5 bases). V dropped 5 bases and J dropped 5 bases, with 7 bases sitting between them. The CDR3 is 13 residues long. Germline CDR1 reads LNHDA; CDR2 reads SQIVND (reference sequence). The CDR3 loop reads CASSRGWANVLTF. The CDR3 region has the DNA TGTGCCAGTAGTCGCGGGTGGGCCAACGTCCTGACTTTC.

This clone was recorded at least ten times. V usage is TRBV5-1 and J usage is TRBJ2-1; tentatively, D is TRBD1 (6 bases). Trimming took off 4 bases at V and 1 base at J, with 9 bases between the two ends. CDR1 and CDR2 (germline): SGHRS, YFSETQ. The CDR3 extends over 14 amino acids. CDR3 sequence (DNA): TGCGCCAGCAGCCCTGGACAGTCCTACAATGAGCAGTTCTTC. This codes for CASSPGQSYNEQFF.

This clone appeared many times. V and J are TRBV20-1 and TRBJ2-5; D is uncertain. The V end lost 3 bases, the J end lost 1 base, and 3 bases lay between the germline ends. Germline CDR1 reads DFQATT; CDR2 reads SNEGSKA (reference sequence). This CDR3 is 11 amino acids long. CDR3 in amino acids: CSASFQETQYF. In DNA form, the CDR3 reads TGCAGTGCTAGCTTCCAAGAGACCCAGTACTTC.

This clone was counted at least ten times. V usage is TRBV5-4 and J usage is TRBJ1-1; a possible D gene is TRBD1 (6 bases). The V gene's germline CDR1 is SGHNT and CDR2 YYREEE (reference sequence). The CDR3 contains 14 residues. The V end lost 4 bases, the J end lost 0 bases, and 10 bases lay between the germline ends. The CDR3 loop is CASSLGHMNTEAFF. In DNA, the CDR3 is TGTGCCAGCAGCCTGGGACACATGAACACTGAAGCTTTCTTT.

This clone was recorded at least ten times. The chain links TRBV7-2 to TRBJ2-2; TRBD2 is a possible D gene (6 bases). Germline-derived CDR1 and CDR2 are SGHTA and FQGNSA. The CDR3 extends over 16 amino acids. Trimming removed 1 base at V and 4 bases at J, with 13 bases between. The CDR3 nucleotides read TGTGCCAGCAGCTTAGGTCTTGGGCGGGGCACCGGGGAGCTGTTTTTT. It yields the protein CASSLGLGRGTGELFF. The full variable domain, in which reference TRBV7-2 and TRBJ2-2 provide the parts outside the CDR3, is GAGVSQSPSNKVTEKGKDVELRCDPISGHTALYWYRQSLGQGLEFLIYFQGNSAPDKSGLPSDRFSAERTGGSVSTLTIQRTQQEDSAVYLCASSLGLGRGTGELFFGEGSRLTVL.

The sample holds many counts of this clone. The chain joins TRBV27 to TRBJ2-1, with D tentatively TRBD2 (5 bases). The ends were cut back, 6 bases at V and 0 bases at J, with 12 bases in the middle. Germline CDR1 MNHEY, CDR2 SMNVEV (reference sequence). The CDR3 length is 15 residues. CDR3 nucleotides: TGTGCCAGCAGCCCCGATGCGGGCTCCTACAATGAGCAGTTCTTC. Amino acid sequence: CASSPDAGSYNEQFF.

This clone has a count of ten or more. V gene TRBV5-6 combines with J gene TRBJ2-5; 10 nucleotides agree with TRBD2. Germline V lookup: CDR1 SGHDT, CDR2 YYEEEE. The CDR3 runs to 15 residues. Unmatched junction bases numbered 8, after V lost 4 bases and J lost 5 bases. CDR3 nucleotides: TGTGCCAGCAGCAGGGAGCGGGAGGGCTTGGAGACCCAGTACTTC. Translation gives CASSREREGLETQYF.

The rearrangement uses TRBV6-5 and TRBJ1-5, with D possibly TRBD1 on 5 matching bases. Trimming left V 7 bases short and J 5 bases short, with 12 bases between. Germline V gene lookup returns CDR1 MNHEY and CDR2 SVGAGI. This CDR3 region has 13 residues. The CDR3 protein is CASNQGGDQPQHF. In nucleotides, the CDR3 is TGTGCCAGCAACCAGGGCGGGGATCAGCCCCAGCATTTT.

This clone was seen repeatedly, ten times or more. This CDR3 is also generated by other DNA sequences in the sample. The chain is built from TRBV7-9 and TRBJ1-2, with TRBD1 matching over 9 bases. From germline, CDR1 is SEHNR and CDR2 FQNEAQ (reference sequence). This CDR3 has 17 residues. The J segment lost 6 bases and the V segment lost 9 bases, leaving 20 bases of the junction unmatched. The DNA of the CDR3 is TGTGCCAGTTTAGGGAGGACAGGGGCACCTCCACTAGATGGCTACACCTTC. This codes for CASLGRTGAPPLDGYTF.

Ten or more counts support this clone. The rearrangement uses TRBV5-5 and TRBJ1-1, with a tentative D call TRBD1 (5 bases). This CDR3 is 13 amino acids long. The V gene lost 2 bases and the J gene lost 6 bases, with 11 bases spanning the gap. Germline V gene lookup returns CDR1 SGHKS and CDR2 YYEKEE (reference sequence). CDR3 protein: CASSFSAGAEAFF. The CDR3 region has the DNA TGTGCCAGCAGCTTCTCTGCGGGGGCTGAAGCTTTCTTT.

This clone was seen repeatedly, ten times or more. The chain combines TRBV28 with TRBJ1-5; D is perhaps TRBD1 (5 bases). CDR3 length equals 15 residues. The germline V gene encodes CDR1 MDHEN and CDR2 SYDVKM. Trimming shortened V by 5 bases and J by 3 bases, and 14 bases separated the two germline ends. The CDR3 is CASSPRGTINQPQHF. The CDR3, as DNA: TGTGCCAGCAGTCCGCGGGGGACGATCAATCAGCCCCAGCATTTT.

This clone appeared many times. The gene calls are TRBV5-6 and TRBJ2-7; possibly TRBD2 for D (5 bases). Per the germline V gene, CDR1 is SGHDT and CDR2 is YYEEEE. The CDR3 runs to 11 residues. The V gene lost 5 bases and the J gene lost 5 bases, with 8 bases spanning the gap. In DNA, the CDR3 is TGTGCCAGCAGTCAGCGGAACGAGCAGTACTTC. Its protein product is CASSQRNEQYF. Looking up the rest from reference TRBV5-6 and TRBJ2-7 gives the full variable domain: DAGVTQSPTHLIKTRGQQVTLRCSPKSGHDTVSWYQQALGQGPQFIFQYYEEEERQRGNFPDRFSGHQFPNYSSELNVNALLLGDSALYLCASSQRNEQYFGPGTRLTVT.

This clone was found many times. The V call is TRBV29-1, the J call TRBJ2-1; 10 bases fit TRBD2. With V trimmed by 4 bases and J by 10 bases, 7 bases remained unmatched. The CDR3 length is 13 residues. The V gene's germline CDR1 is SQVTM and CDR2 ANQGSEA. The CDR3: CSVGLAGVLEQFF. The CDR3 region has the DNA TGCAGCGTTGGCCTAGCGGGAGTCCTGGAGCAGTTCTTC.

At least ten counts were recorded for this clone. This sequence joins TRBV27 and TRBJ2-7; D is unclear. Germline V lookup: CDR1 MNHEY, CDR2 SMNVEV (reference sequence). This CDR3 is built from 13 residues. Trimming removed 4 bases from V and 2 bases from J, with 9 bases in between. The CDR3 loop is CASSYQVAYEQYF. The CDR3 coding sequence is TGTGCCAGCAGTTATCAGGTAGCCTACGAGCAGTACTTC.

This clone was seen many times. The chain uses TRBV19 and TRBJ1-2; TRBD1 is a possible D gene (5 bases). V was clipped by 10 bases and J by 7 bases, with 22 bases between them. The CDR3 has 14 residues. Germline CDR1 is LNHDA and CDR2 is SQIVND (reference sequence). The CDR3 DNA reads as TGTGCCACCGCCCCCCCGGGGACTCTGGGTGGCTACACCTTC. Translated: CATAPPGTLGGYTF.

This clone was seen a few times. This chain links TRBV11-3 with TRBJ1-6; TRBD1 aligns across 9 bases. J was trimmed by 9 bases and V by 6 bases; bases with no gene match: 3. This CDR3 contains 13 residues. CDR1 is SGHNT and CDR2 is YENEEA in the germline V gene. The DNA of the CDR3 is TGTGCCAGCAGTTGGGACAGGGCTTCACCCCTCCACTTT. Its protein is CASSWDRASPLHF.

This clone showed up many times. This chain joins TRBV21-1 and TRBJ2-1; the table's D call TRBD2 went unverified against the DNA. TRBV21-1 is reported as a pseudogene. The length of the CDR3 is 17 residues. The CDR3 spells CASSQMETSGPYNEQFF. In DNA, the CDR3 is TGTGCCAGCAGCCAAATGGAGACTAGCGGCCCCTACAATGAGCAGTTCTTC.